Below are 26 T cell receptor beta chains sequenced from a single sample in a study of blood T cell repertoires in COVID-19. Repertoires were generated with immunoSEQ multiplex PCR, while TCRdb's copy carries only in-frame clones and drops some. This table holds about 37,000 clones, more than 90% found once. Sequenced input: peripheral blood. The receptors derive from a woman at least 80 years old with acute or convalescent COVID-19.

This rearrangement joins TRBV25-1 to TRBJ1-5, with TRBD1 matching 10 bases. The J segment lost 8 bases and the V segment lost 10 bases, leaving 14 bases of the junction unmatched. The CDR3 has 15 amino acids. Germline CDR1 reads MGHDK; CDR2 reads SYGVNS. This CDR3 is CATPAITTGGKPQHF. The CDR3 coding sequence is TGTGCCACCCCAGCTATTACGACAGGGGGCAAGCCCCAGCATTTT.

The chain couples TRBV7-8 to TRBJ2-4; possibly TRBD1 for D (6 bases). Trimming cost V 5 bases and J 2 bases, with 22 bases left between them. The germline V gene encodes CDR1 SGHVS and CDR2 FQNEAQ. This CDR3 region has 18 residues. In DNA form, the CDR3 reads TGTGCCAGCAGCCCAAATACCGGACAGTCAGGGACCAAAAACATTCAGTACTTC. Residues: CASSPNTGQSGTKNIQYF. Based on the CDR3 plus reference TRBV7-8 and TRBJ2-4, the full variable domain is GAGVSQSPRYKVAKRGQDVALRCDPISGHVSLFWYQQALGQGPEFLTYFQNEAQLDKSGLPSDRFFAERPEGSVSTLKIQRTQQEDSAVYLCASSPNTGQSGTKNIQYFGAGTRLSVL.

The rearrangement joins TRBV6-5 to TRBJ1-6, with TRBD1 matching 9 bases. CDR3 size: 15 residues. From germline, CDR1 is MNHEY and CDR2 SVGAGI. Trimming cost V 9 bases and J 8 bases; bases outside gene matches: 11. For the CDR3, the DNA is TGTGCCAGTTCCTCCGGGACAGGGTTTTATTCACCCCTCCACTTT. This encodes CASSSGTGFYSPLHF.

This chain links TRBV2 with TRBJ2-3; tentative D call: TRBD2 (7 bases). The germline V gene encodes CDR1 SNHLY and CDR2 FYNNEI. The CDR3 has 13 residues. Trimming removed 7 bases at V and 2 bases at J, with 10 bases between. CDR3 DNA sequence: TGTGCCAGCAAGGCGGGGGCCACAGATACGCAGTATTTT. Encoded protein: CASKAGATDTQYF.

The sample holds one count of this clone. V gene TRBV5-1 combines with J gene TRBJ2-3; D gene uncertain. Germline V gene sequence: CDR1 SGHRS, CDR2 YFSETQ. Deletions cut 4 bases from V and 6 bases from J, with 6 bases between. The CDR3 has 11 amino acids. CDR3 protein: CASSQSDTQYF. The CDR3 DNA reads TGCGCCAGCAGCCAAAGCGATACGCAGTATTTT.

The chain recombines TRBV13 with TRBJ2-7, with 9 bases aligning to TRBD1. This CDR3 has 17 amino acids. The ends lost 5 bases at V and 1 base at J; junction bases unmatched: 12. Germline loops: CDR1 PRHDT, CDR2 FYEKMQ (reference sequence). The CDR3 is CASSALPTGQGSYEQYF. The CDR3 region has the DNA TGTGCCAGCAGCGCCCTACCGACGGGACAGGGTTCCTACGAGCAGTACTTC.

J is TRBJ2-1 and V is TRBV2; TRBD2 might be the D (5 bases). Germline V gene lookup returns CDR1 SNHLY and CDR2 FYNNEI. V was trimmed by 5 bases and J by 0 bases, leaving 11 bases between them. There are 15 residues in the CDR3. The CDR3 reads CASSWTLSSYNEQFF. CDR3 in DNA: TGTGCCAGCAGTTGGACTCTCTCCTCCTACAATGAGCAGTTCTTC. Full variable domain (outside the CDR3, taken from reference TRBV2 and TRBJ2-1): EPEVTQTPSHQVTQMGQEVILRCVPISNHLYFYWYRQILGQKVEFLVSFYNNEISEKSEIFDDQFSVERPDGSNFTLKIRSTKLEDSAMYFCASSWTLSSYNEQFFGPGTRLTVL.

The gene calls are TRBV10-3 and TRBJ2-7, with 7 positions matching TRBD1. Looked up from germline, CDR1 is ENHRY and CDR2 is SYGVKD. J was trimmed by 0 bases and V by 7 bases; bases with no gene match: 6. This CDR3 spans 14 amino acids. CDR3 sequence reads: CAINDRERSYEQYF. CDR3 nucleotides: TGTGCCATCAACGACAGGGAACGCTCCTACGAGCAGTACTTC.

The chain couples TRBV5-1 to TRBJ1-1, with a possible D match to TRBD1 (5 bases). CDR3 length: 14 amino acids. Deletions cut 0 bases from V and 4 bases from J, with 10 bases between. Looked up from germline, CDR1 is SGHRS and CDR2 is YFSETQ. The CDR3: CASSLAQGTTEAFF. CDR3 nucleotide sequence: TGCGCCAGCAGCTTGGCCCAGGGAACCACTGAAGCTTTCTTT. The full variable domain, completed using reference TRBV5-1 and TRBJ1-1, is KAGVTQTPRYLIKTRGQQVTLSCSPISGHRSVSWYQQTPGQGLQFLFEYFSETQRNKGNFPGRFSGRQFSNSRSEMNVSTLELGDSALYLCASSLAQGTTEAFFGQGTRLTVV.

CDR3: CAISAGGGYGYTF. DNA of the CDR3: TGTGCCATCAGTGCTGGGGGCGGCTATGGCTACACCTTC. The rearrangement joins TRBV10-3 to TRBJ1-2; D is possibly TRBD1 (6 bases). This CDR3 contains 13 residues. Germline V gene data show CDR1 as ENHRY and CDR2 as SYGVKD. V was shortened by 4 bases and J by 4 bases, with 10 bases between the two germline ends.

CDR3 bases: TGTGCCAGCAGCCCCAGGACAGGGGACAATAATGAAAAACTGTTTTTT. This codes for CASSPRTGDNNEKLFF. V is TRBV14 and J is TRBJ1-4; TRBD1 aligns across 9 bases. V lost 4 bases to trimming and J lost 4 bases; unmatched junction nucleotides: 7. From germline, CDR1 is SGHDN and CDR2 FVKESK. The CDR3 totals 16 residues.

This chain uses TRBV2 with TRBJ2-3, with a weak D call TRBD1 (5 bases). V dropped 5 bases and J dropped 6 bases, with 15 bases sitting between them. This CDR3 is built from 14 residues. Germline V lookup: CDR1 SNHLY, CDR2 FYNNEI. CDR3 region: CASSNRKGVDTQYF. In nucleotides, the CDR3 is TGTGCCAGCAGTAACAGGAAAGGGGTGGATACGCAGTATTTT. Combining the CDR3 with reference TRBV2 and TRBJ2-3 gives the whole variable domain EPEVTQTPSHQVTQMGQEVILRCVPISNHLYFYWYRQILGQKVEFLVSFYNNEISEKSEIFDDQFSVERPDGSNFTLKIRSTKLEDSAMYFCASSNRKGVDTQYFGPGTRLTVL.

J is TRBJ1-4 and V is TRBV18; D remains ambiguous. CDR3 size: 15 residues. CDR1 is KGHSH, CDR2 LQKENI, per germline. Trimming took 0 bases from V and 8 from J, leaving 13 bases between them. In DNA form, the CDR3 reads TGTGCCAGCTCACCACCGGGCCAGAGCGGGGAAAAACTGTTTTTT. Its translation: CASSPPGQSGEKLFF. Supplemented by reference TRBV18 and TRBJ1-4, the full variable domain reads NAGVMQNPRHLVRRRGQEARLRCSPMKGHSHVYWYRQLPEEGLKFMVYLQKENIIDESGMPKERFSAEFPKEGPSILRIQQVVRGDSAAYFCASSPPGQSGEKLFFGSGTQLSVL.

This clone was seen a few times. This sequence joins TRBV5-5 and TRBJ1-4; perhaps TRBD1 as D (5 bases). Per germline, CDR1 SGHKS and CDR2 YYEKEE (reference sequence). The CDR3 contains 16 residues. V gave up 0 bases and J gave up 6 bases, with 15 bases separating them. CDR3 protein: CASSLGAAGRDEKLFF. The CDR3 DNA reads as TGTGCCAGCAGCTTGGGGGCAGCAGGCAGGGATGAAAAACTGTTTTTT.

Remarks on this clone: Other DNA sequences in the sample encode the same CDR3. V usage is TRBV5-1 and J usage is TRBJ2-5; D possibly corresponds to TRBD2 (5 bases). The V and J ends lost 0 bases and 0 bases respectively, with 6 bases between them. Per germline, CDR1 SGHRS and CDR2 YFSETQ. This CDR3 has 14 residues. This CDR3 is CASSLGGNQETQYF. The CDR3 bases are TGCGCCAGCAGCTTGGGAGGGAACCAAGAGACCCAGTACTTC.

The rearrangement joins TRBV5-1 to TRBJ2-3, with 8 bases fitting TRBD2. The CDR3 length is 15 residues. Per germline, CDR1 SGHRS and CDR2 YFSETQ. V dropped 4 bases and J dropped 0; count of bases not matched to a gene: 4. CDR3 sequence (DNA): TGCGCCAGCAGCCGCGGGGGGCGTAGCACAGATACGCAGTATTTT. Amino acid sequence: CASSRGGRSTDTQYF. Combining the CDR3 with reference TRBV5-1 and TRBJ2-3 gives the whole variable domain KAGVTQTPRYLIKTRGQQVTLSCSPISGHRSVSWYQQTPGQGLQFLFEYFSETQRNKGNFPGRFSGRQFSNSRSEMNVSTLELGDSALYLCASSRGGRSTDTQYFGPGTRLTVL.

The rearrangement joins TRBV18 to TRBJ2-7, with D maybe TRBD1 (6 bases). Germline V gives CDR1 KGHSH, CDR2 LQKENI. The CDR3 runs 13 residues. V lost 3 bases, J lost 5 bases, and 11 bases lay in between. DNA of the CDR3: TGTGCCAGCTCACCGTCGACAGGCCACGAGCAGTACTTC. Protein sequence: CASSPSTGHEQYF.

The chain employs TRBV19 and TRBJ2-7, with D possibly being TRBD1 (6 bases). The CDR3 is made up of 14 amino acids. Trimming removed 4 bases from V and 1 base from J, with 11 bases in between. Germline V gene data show CDR1 as LNHDA and CDR2 as SQIVND (reference sequence). The CDR3 DNA follows: TGTGCCAGTAGTAGACAGGTTTTATCCTACGAGCAGTACTTC. Translating it yields CASSRQVLSYEQYF.

The V gene is TRBV9, the J gene TRBJ2-1; 12 bases are shared with TRBD2. This CDR3 has 16 amino acids. Germline trimming cut 4 bases from V and 7 bases from J; bases unmatched to any gene: 9. Germline values: CDR1 SGDLS, CDR2 YYNGEE. The CDR3 region is CASSPLAGGLGNEQFF. The CDR3 coding sequence is TGTGCCAGCAGCCCCCTAGCGGGGGGGCTCGGAAATGAGCAGTTCTTC.

The genes are TRBV20-1 and TRBJ2-7; no clear D. V was cut by 3 bases and J by 3 bases, with 9 bases left in between. Germline-derived CDR1 and CDR2 are DFQATT and SNEGSKA (reference sequence). The CDR3 contains 12 residues. The CDR3 spells CSASSGVYEQYF. The CDR3 DNA sequence: TGCAGTGCTAGTTCTGGAGTCTACGAGCAGTACTTC.

This clone was detected a few times. V is TRBV27 and J is TRBJ1-2; D perhaps matches TRBD1 (6 bases). Germline V gene sequence: CDR1 MNHEY, CDR2 SMNVEV (reference sequence). V was trimmed by 4 bases and J by 2 bases, leaving 14 bases between them. The length of the CDR3 is 15 residues. This CDR3 is CASSSLQQGNYGYTF. DNA of the CDR3: TGTGCCAGCAGTTCCCTCCAACAGGGAAACTATGGCTACACCTTC.

The chain links TRBV5-1 to TRBJ2-6, with a possible D match to TRBD2 (6 bases). This CDR3 has 14 residues. V was cut by 9 bases and J by 0 bases, with 10 bases left in between. The germline gives CDR1 SGHRS, CDR2 YFSETQ. CDR3 in amino acids: CATNGGSGANVLTF. CDR3 DNA: TGCGCCACCAACGGGGGCTCTGGGGCCAACGTCCTGACTTTC.

A note on this clone: The junction differs from germline at one of its ends, possibly a read error. In DNA, the CDR3 is TGTGCCAGCAGCCCCGGGACTGGAGCTTTCTTT. Its translation is CASSPGTGAFF. This chain joins TRBV6-5 and TRBJ1-1, with D possibly being TRBD1 (5 bases). Per germline, CDR1 MNHEY and CDR2 SVGAGI. This CDR3 has 11 amino acids.

The V and J genes are TRBV5-8 and TRBJ1-4; D gene uncertain. The CDR3 length is 15 residues. The ends were cut back, 2 bases at V and 4 bases at J, with 12 bases in the middle. Germline CDR1 reads SGHTS; CDR2 reads YDEGEE. CDR3: CASSLYGLNNEKLFF. CDR3 DNA sequence: TGTGCCAGCAGCTTATACGGACTTAATAATGAAAAACTGTTTTTT.

This chain joins TRBV6-1 and TRBJ2-4; 10 bases agree with TRBD2. The CDR3 totals 16 residues. Unmatched junction bases numbered 4, after V lost 1 base and J lost 4 bases. Germline lookup yields CDR1 MNHNS and CDR2 SASEGT. The CDR3 sequence: CASSEGSGGTKNIQYF. CDR3 DNA: TGTGCCAGCAGTGAAGGTAGCGGGGGGACAAAAAACATTCAGTACTTC.

Here the CDR3 DNA reads TGTGCCAGCAGCCGGACTAGCGGGGGAATTGAGACCCAGTACTTC. As protein: CASSRTSGGIETQYF. The genes are TRBV5-4 and TRBJ2-5; 13 nucleotides agree with TRBD2. Germline CDR1 is SGHNT and CDR2 is YYREEE (reference sequence). CDR3 length equals 15 residues. Trimming removed 4 bases from V and 5 bases from J; junction bases left unmatched: 5. The full variable domain, completed using reference TRBV5-4 and TRBJ2-5, is ETGVTQSPTHLIKTRGQQVTLRCSSQSGHNTVSWYQQALGQGPQFIFQYYREEENGRGNFPPRFSGLQFPNYSSELNVNALELDDSALYLCASSRTSGGIETQYFGPGTRLLVL.